The clone carrying this T cell receptor beta chain was picked up a small number of times. What it recognizes is unknown. The data belong to a study of T-cell memory formation after mild COVID-19. Study-wide findings and caveats: Clones which contracted sat mainly in CM and EM if CD4+, and in EMRA if CD8+. The authors did not confirm SARS-CoV-2 specificity of second-wave clones peaking day 37.

Germline CDR1 MNHEY, CDR2 SVGEGT. V shed 6 bases, J shed 0 bases, and the junction held 9 bases outside the gene matches. The CDR3 loop spans 16 amino acids. TCRdb ran MiXCR on the 5' RACE reads and lists one entry per CDR3 protein. This table has approximately 190,000 distinct CDR3 sequences, about 18% appearing once. This TCR was recovered from an adult woman who had mild COVID-19 (a few samples of this study predate the infection). Cell type and time point are not known. The rearrangement uses TRBV6-2 or TRBV6-3 and TRBJ2-7; 9 bases align to TRBD2. The sequencing sample was made of PBMCs or a T cell subset sorted from them (not recorded which). CDR3 sequence (DNA): TGTGCCAGCAGCCTCCCTACTAGCGGGCTCTCCTACGAGCAGTACTTC. As protein: CASSLPTSGLSYEQYF.